The 8 T cell receptor beta chains below were found in one sample sequenced in a study of pediatric ulcerative colitis. This table comes from immunoSEQ multiplex PCR, and its TCRdb copy is limited to in-frame clones, with some not included. The repertoire holds about 40,000 clones, with roughly four fifths as singletons. One to two pinch biopsies were taken from the rectum during colonoscopy. Sequencing was carried out using gut tissue. All receptors come from a boy under 18 with severe ulcerative colitis.

V gene TRBV5-6 combines with J gene TRBJ2-7, with D perhaps TRBD1 or TRBD2 (6 bases each). The ends were cut back, 3 bases at V and 6 bases at J, with 10 bases in the middle. Germline values: CDR1 SGHDT, CDR2 YYEEEE. The CDR3 runs to 12 residues. As DNA, the CDR3 is TGTGCCAGCAGCTCGGGGGCGGGCGAGCAGTACTTC. Its translation is CASSSGAGEQYF.

V is TRBV11-2 and J is TRBJ2-3; TRBD1 might be the D (6 bases). Trimming removed 4 bases at V and 5 bases at J, with 22 bases between. Germline V gene sequence: CDR1 SGHAT, CDR2 FQNNGV. The CDR3 is 17 amino acids. The CDR3 spells CASSSLMNRQAGDTQYF. The CDR3 nucleotides read TGTGCCAGCAGCTCATTGATGAACCGACAGGCAGGAGATACGCAGTATTTT.

This rearrangement joins TRBV7-8 to TRBJ1-1; D may be TRBD1 (5 bases). CDR1 is SGHVS, CDR2 FQNEAQ, per germline. Trimming removed 3 bases at V and 4 bases at J, with 18 bases between. This CDR3 has 16 residues. The CDR3 nucleotides read TGTGCCAGCAGCTTGAGTTGGCAGGGACTAATCACTGAAGCTTTCTTT. It codes for CASSLSWQGLITEAFF.

This chain uses TRBV9 with TRBJ2-7; D not certain. The germline V gene has CDR1 SGDLS and CDR2 YYNGEE. The V end was cut by 5 bases, the J end by 5 bases, with 11 bases between. This CDR3 region has 12 residues. CDR3 DNA sequence: TGTGCCAGCAGGAAAATTCGCGACGAGCAGTACTTC. It specifies CASRKIRDEQYF.

The chain joins TRBV4-1 to TRBJ2-3; D remains ambiguous. The V gene's germline CDR1 is MGHRA and CDR2 YSYEKL. The CDR3 runs 13 residues. With 1 base removed from V and 8 bases from J, the gap between germline ends came to 10 bases. The CDR3 region is CASSQAETATQYF. The CDR3 nucleotides are TGCGCCAGCAGCCAAGCCGAAACGGCTACGCAGTATTTT.

V gene TRBV5-5 combines with J gene TRBJ1-5, with no clear D. Germline V gene lookup returns CDR1 SGHKS and CDR2 YYEKEE (reference sequence). V was trimmed by 4 bases and J by 4 bases, leaving 9 bases between them. The CDR3 is made up of 13 amino acids. This chain's CDR3 is CASSLNLNQPQHF. In DNA form, the CDR3 reads TGTGCCAGCAGCCTCAATTTAAATCAGCCCCAGCATTTT.

The chain carries TRBV7-8 and TRBJ1-4; D unclear. Germline CDR1 is SGHVS and CDR2 is FQNEAQ. The CDR3 extends over 13 amino acids. Trimming shortened V by 3 bases and J by 0 bases, and 2 bases separated the two germline ends. This chain's CDR3 is CASSLSTNEKLFF. The CDR3 DNA reads TGTGCCAGCAGCTTGTCAACTAATGAAAAACTGTTTTTT.

This clone was recorded only once. The rearrangement joins TRBV13 to TRBJ2-3; 8 bases agree with TRBD2. V dropped 2 bases and J dropped 11; count of bases not matched to a gene: 18. The CDR3 contains 17 residues. Germline CDR1 PRHDT, CDR2 FYEKMQ (reference sequence). The CDR3 reads CASSLSRTSGGNRVQYF. In DNA form, the CDR3 reads TGTGCCAGCAGCTTATCCCGTACCAGCGGGGGCAACAGGGTGCAGTATTTT.